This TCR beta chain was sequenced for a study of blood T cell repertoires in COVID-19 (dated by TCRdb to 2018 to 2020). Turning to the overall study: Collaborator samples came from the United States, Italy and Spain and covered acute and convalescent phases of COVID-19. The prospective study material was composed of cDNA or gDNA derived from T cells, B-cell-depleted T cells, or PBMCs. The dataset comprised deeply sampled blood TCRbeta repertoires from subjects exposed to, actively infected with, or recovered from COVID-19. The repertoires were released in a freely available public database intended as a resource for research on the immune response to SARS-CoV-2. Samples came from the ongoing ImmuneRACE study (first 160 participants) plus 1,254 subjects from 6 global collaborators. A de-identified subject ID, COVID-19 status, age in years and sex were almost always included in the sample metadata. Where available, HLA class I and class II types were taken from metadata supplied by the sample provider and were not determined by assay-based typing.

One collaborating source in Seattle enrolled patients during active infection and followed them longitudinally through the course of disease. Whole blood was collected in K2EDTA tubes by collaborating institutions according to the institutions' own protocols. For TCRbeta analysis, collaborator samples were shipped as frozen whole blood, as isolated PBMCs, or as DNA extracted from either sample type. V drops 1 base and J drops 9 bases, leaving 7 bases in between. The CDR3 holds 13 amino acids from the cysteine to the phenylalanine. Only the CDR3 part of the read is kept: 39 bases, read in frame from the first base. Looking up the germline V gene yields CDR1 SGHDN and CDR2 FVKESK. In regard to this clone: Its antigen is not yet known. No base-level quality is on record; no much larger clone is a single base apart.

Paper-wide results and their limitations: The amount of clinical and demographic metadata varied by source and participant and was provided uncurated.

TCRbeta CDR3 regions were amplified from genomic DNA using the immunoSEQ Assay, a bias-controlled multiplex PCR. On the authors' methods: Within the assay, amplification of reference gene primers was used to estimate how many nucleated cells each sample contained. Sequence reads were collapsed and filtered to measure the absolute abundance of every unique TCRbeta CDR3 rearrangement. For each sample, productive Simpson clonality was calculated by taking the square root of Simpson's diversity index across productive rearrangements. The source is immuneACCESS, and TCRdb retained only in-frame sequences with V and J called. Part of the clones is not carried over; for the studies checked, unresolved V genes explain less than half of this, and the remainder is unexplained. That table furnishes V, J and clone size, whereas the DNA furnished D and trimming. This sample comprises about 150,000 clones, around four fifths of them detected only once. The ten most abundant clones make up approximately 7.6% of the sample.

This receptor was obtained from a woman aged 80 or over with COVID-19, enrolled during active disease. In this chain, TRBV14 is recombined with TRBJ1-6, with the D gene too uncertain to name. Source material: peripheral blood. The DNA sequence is TGTGCCAGCAGCCAAGGGCCAATTTCACCCCTCCACTTT. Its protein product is CASSQGPISPLHF. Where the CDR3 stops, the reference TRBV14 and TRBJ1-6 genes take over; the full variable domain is EAGVTQFPSHSVIEKGQTVTLRCDPISGHDNLYWYRRVMGKEIKFLLHFVKESKQDESGMPNNRFLAERTGGTYSTLKVQPAELEDSGVYFCASSQGPISPLHFGNGTRLTVT.